Sequencing of this T cell receptor beta chain was carried out in a study of CD8 T cells in Susac syndrome. Whole-study context: Among sequenced Susac syndrome patients, about 6 had active disease and roughly eight were in remission. When their blood was taken, patients with Susac syndrome were therapy-naive, taking corticosteroids, or taking intravenous immunoglobulin alone. Study findings and constraints: By the study's own acknowledgment, its TCR sequencing and HLA analysis included relatively few individuals. In Susac patients, clonal expansion was not detected in CD4+ cells.

RNA in amounts of roughly 0.5 to 1 ug was reverse transcribed with random hexamers. TCRdb reanalysed the immunoSEQ multiplex PCR reads using MiXCR and keeps one entry per CDR3 protein. The sample carries some 190,000 distinct CDR3 sequences, over 90% recorded once. CDR1 and CDR2 (germline): LNHNV, YYDKDF (reference sequence). The CDR3 is 18 amino acids. J was trimmed by 6 bases and V by 5 bases; bases with no gene match: 21. Remarks on this clonotype: The antigen is not known.

The sample was CD4+ T cells from PBMCs. This sequence joins TRBV15 and TRBJ1-2; 7 nucleotides align to TRBD1. The source is a human donor with Susac syndrome. The CDR3 nucleotides read TGTGCCACCAGCCTAGGGGTGACAGGGCCCTCGGTACCGGATGGCTACACCTTC. It codes for CATSLGVTGPSVPDGYTF.